This T cell receptor (beta chain) derives from a study of T cells after yellow fever vaccination (dated by TCRdb to about 2019). About the investigation overall: The SMART-Seq v4 Ultra Low Input RNA kit was used to prepare libraries from fractions with low cell numbers. The cohort comprised two healthy male donors, one aged 18 to 29 and one aged 30 to 39 years. Blood was drawn at multiple timepoints before and after primary and secondary immunization, with bulk PBMC replicates and cell subsets isolated. Bulk TCR alpha and beta repertoires were sequenced longitudinally to track T-cell clones before and after primary and booster YFV17D yellow fever vaccination.

What the research found in general, with its limitations: Most clones expanded after primary vaccination (around 96% of CD4 and 88% of CD8) were re-detected after the booster, suggesting that broad memory maintenance occurred. A small share of clonotypes was detected in both CD4 and CD8 compartments, with the overlap likely arising from convergent recombination. Computational filtering was needed because FACS-sorted repertoires could contain abundant contaminating clonotypes from the bulk population. The secondary T-cell response was found to be weaker but faster than the primary response, with a peak reached on day 5 rather than on day 15. Because the study included only a couple of donors, the extent to which the findings can be generalized is limited.

Synthesis of TCR cDNA relied on 5'RACE template switching, a step that introduced a universal primer site along with unique molecular identifiers. cDNA synthesis was primed from both the TCR alpha and TCR beta constant segments. Library amplification used two PCR steps, and the second PCR step added sample barcodes and sequencing adapters. Sequencing of the libraries was done on either Illumina HiSeq 2500 (2x100 bp) or NovaSeq (2x150 bp). The original pipeline was this. MIGEC was used to demultiplex reads and collapse the reads into UMI consensus sequences, and MiXCR was used for V(D)J alignment. Using edgeR on replicate PBMC samples, clonotypes were called vaccine-responding if FDR was below 0.01 and the log2 fold change was above 5 up to day 15. Each bulk clonotype received a CD4 or CD8 identity based on whether the sequenced CD4 or CD8 repertoire contained that clonotype at higher abundance. TCRdb redid the processing of the public reads, applying fastp at Q25 and MiXCR, and retained in-frame beta chains. Rows are unified per CDR3 protein, each entry keeping the most common DNA and genes. The V and J calls follow TCRdb's processing rather than the paper's. The sample data list around 610,000 distinct CDR3 sequences, and 13% of these were observed just once. More than 13% of the sample belongs to the ten largest clones.

In the paper's terms, the treatment or condition label means: live attenuated yellow fever vaccine strain. At every blood-draw timepoint, two biological replicates of bulk PBMCs were collected. A standard Ficoll-Paque protocol was used to isolate PBMCs from peripheral blood. TriZol was used to extract RNA from bulk PBMCs, CD4 and CD8 fractions, and dextramer-positive and dextramer-negative fractions. Turning to this clonotype: Its antigen target is currently unknown. No base qualities exist here, and no much larger clone lies one base off it.

CDR1 is given as MNHNS and CDR2 as SASEGT, both from the germline V gene. The CDR3 starts with the cysteine, ends with the phenylalanine, and has 11 residues. This entry keeps only the CDR3 DNA: 33 bases, framed from base 1. Deletion took 6 bases off V and 10 bases off J, with a span of 12 bases between the germline ends. The chain uses TRBV6-1 and TRBJ2-5; TRBD1 is a weak D gene call, 5 bases matching. This TCR was sampled from a man aged 30 to 39 who received the YFV17D yellow fever vaccine. The sample consisted of PBMCs, taken on the day of the yellow fever booster vaccination. The DNA sequence is as follows: TGTGCCAGCAGCTGGGGCCCCGGCCAGTACTTC. It codes for CASSWGPGQYF.